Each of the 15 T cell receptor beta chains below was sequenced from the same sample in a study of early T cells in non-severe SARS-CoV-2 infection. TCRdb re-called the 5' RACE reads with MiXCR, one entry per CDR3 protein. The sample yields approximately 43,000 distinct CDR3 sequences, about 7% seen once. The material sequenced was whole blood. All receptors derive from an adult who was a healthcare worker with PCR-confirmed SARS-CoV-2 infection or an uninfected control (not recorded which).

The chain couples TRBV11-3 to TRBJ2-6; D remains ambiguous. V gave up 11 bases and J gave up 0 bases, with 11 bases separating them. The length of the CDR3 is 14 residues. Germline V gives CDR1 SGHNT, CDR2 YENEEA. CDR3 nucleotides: TGTGCCGCCGTTGTCGGCTCTGGGGCCAACGTCCTGACTTTC. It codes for CAAVVGSGANVLTF.

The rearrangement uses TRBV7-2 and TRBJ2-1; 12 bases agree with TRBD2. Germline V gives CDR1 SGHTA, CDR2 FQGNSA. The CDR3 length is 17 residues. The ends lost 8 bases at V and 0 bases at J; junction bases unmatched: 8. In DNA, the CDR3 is TGTGCCAGCTTCAGGACTAGCGGGGCCCGCTCCTACAATGAGCAGTTCTTC. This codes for CASFRTSGARSYNEQFF.

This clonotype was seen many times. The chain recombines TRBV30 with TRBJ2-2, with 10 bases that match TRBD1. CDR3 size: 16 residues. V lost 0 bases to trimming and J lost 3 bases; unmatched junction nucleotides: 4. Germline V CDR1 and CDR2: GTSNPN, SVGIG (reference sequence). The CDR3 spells CAWSVPGTGDTGELFF. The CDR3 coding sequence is TGTGCCTGGAGTGTACCCGGGACAGGGGACACCGGGGAGCTGTTTTTT.

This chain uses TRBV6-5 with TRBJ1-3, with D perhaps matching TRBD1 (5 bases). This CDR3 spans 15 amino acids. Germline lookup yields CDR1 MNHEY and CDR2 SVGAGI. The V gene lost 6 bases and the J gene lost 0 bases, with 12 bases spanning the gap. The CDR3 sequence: CASRVSGHSGNTIYF. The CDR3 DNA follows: TGTGCCAGCAGAGTATCAGGGCACTCTGGAAACACCATATATTTT.

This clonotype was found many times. The CDR3, as DNA: TGTGCCAGCAGTCTAGCAACAGATACGCAGTATTTT. This translates into CASSLATDTQYF. The J gene is TRBJ2-3, the V gene TRBV2; D possibly corresponds to TRBD2 (5 bases). V lost 5 bases and J 3 bases, leaving 6 bases between the germline ends. The CDR3 has 12 residues. Germline V lookup: CDR1 SNHLY, CDR2 FYNNEI. Combining the CDR3 with reference TRBV2 and TRBJ2-3 gives the whole variable domain EPEVTQTPSHQVTQMGQEVILRCVPISNHLYFYWYRQILGQKVEFLVSFYNNEISEKSEIFDDQFSVERPDGSNFTLKIRSTKLEDSAMYFCASSLATDTQYFGPGTRLTVL.

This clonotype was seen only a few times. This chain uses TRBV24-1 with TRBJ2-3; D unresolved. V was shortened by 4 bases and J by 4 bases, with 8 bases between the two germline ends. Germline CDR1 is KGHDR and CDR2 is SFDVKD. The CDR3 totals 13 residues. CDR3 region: CATSDLVPDTQYF. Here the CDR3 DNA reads TGTGCCACCAGTGACCTAGTCCCAGATACGCAGTATTTT.

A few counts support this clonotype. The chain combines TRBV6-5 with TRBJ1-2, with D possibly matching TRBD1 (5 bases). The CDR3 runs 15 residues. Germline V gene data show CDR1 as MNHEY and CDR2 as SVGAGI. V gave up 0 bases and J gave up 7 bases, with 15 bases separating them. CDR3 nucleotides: TGTGCCAGCAGTTACTCGCCCAGGGATGGTTCTGGCTACACCTTC. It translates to CASSYSPRDGSGYTF.

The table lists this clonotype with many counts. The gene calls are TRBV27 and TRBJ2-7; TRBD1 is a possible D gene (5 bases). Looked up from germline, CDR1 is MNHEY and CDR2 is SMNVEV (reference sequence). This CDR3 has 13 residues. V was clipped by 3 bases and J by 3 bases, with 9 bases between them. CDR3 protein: CASSFGHLYEQYF. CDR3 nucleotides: TGTGCCAGCAGTTTCGGACACCTCTACGAGCAGTACTTC.

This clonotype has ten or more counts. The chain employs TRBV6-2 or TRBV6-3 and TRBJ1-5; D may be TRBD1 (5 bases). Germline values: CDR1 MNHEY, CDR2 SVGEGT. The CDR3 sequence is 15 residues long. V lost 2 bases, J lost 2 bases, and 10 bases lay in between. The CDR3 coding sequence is TGTGCCAGCAGTTACGAGGGGCGCGGCAATCAGCCCCAGCATTTT. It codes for CASSYEGRGNQPQHF.

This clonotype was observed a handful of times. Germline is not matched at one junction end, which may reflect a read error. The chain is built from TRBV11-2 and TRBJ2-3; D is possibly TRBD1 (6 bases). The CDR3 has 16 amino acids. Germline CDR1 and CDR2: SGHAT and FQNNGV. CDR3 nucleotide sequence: TGTGTCAGCAGCGATGACAGGCCCTGGGGCACAGATACGCAGTATTTT. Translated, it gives CVSSDDRPWGTDTQYF.

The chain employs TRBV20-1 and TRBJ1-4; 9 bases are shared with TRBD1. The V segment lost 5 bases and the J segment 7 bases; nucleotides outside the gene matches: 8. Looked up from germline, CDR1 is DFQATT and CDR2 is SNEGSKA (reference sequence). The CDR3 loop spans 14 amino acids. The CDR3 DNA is TGCAGTGCTGTCTCCGGGACAGGGATTGAAAAACTGTTTTTT. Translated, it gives CSAVSGTGIEKLFF.

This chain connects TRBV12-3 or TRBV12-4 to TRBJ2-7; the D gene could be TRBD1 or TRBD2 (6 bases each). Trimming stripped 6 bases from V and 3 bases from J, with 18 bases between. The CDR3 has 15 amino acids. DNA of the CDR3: TGTGCCAGCAGCCAAGAGGGGGGCCATTACTACGAGCAGTACTTC. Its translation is CASSQEGGHYYEQYF.

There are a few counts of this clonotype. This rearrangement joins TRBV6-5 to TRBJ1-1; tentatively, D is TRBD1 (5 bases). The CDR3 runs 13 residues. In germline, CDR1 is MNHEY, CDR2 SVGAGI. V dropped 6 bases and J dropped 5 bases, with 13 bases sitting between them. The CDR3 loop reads CASSQRGSTEAFF. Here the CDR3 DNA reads TGTGCCAGCAGCCAGCGGGGGAGTACTGAAGCTTTCTTT.

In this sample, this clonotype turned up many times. The CDR3 here is CAWRHRQGSNEKLFF. CDR3 DNA sequence: TGTGCCTGGAGACATCGACAGGGATCTAATGAAAAACTGTTTTTT. The gene calls are TRBV30 and TRBJ1-4; 7 bases fit TRBD1. This CDR3 contains 15 residues. CDR1 is GTSNPN and CDR2 is SVGIG in the germline V gene (reference sequence). The V and J ends lost 3 bases and 3 bases, in that order; junction bases with no gene match: 7.

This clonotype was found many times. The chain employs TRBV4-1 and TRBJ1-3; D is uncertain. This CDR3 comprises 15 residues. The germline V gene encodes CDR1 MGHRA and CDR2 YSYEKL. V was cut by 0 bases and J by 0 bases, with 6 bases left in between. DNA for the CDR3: TGCGCCAGCAGCCAAGATTGGAGCTCTGGAAACACCATATATTTT. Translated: CASSQDWSSGNTIYF.